This T cell receptor (beta chain) is from a study of response to subunit inactivated influenza vaccine. Study findings and constraints: Authors proposed each seasonal influenza vaccination draws in few new T cells.

Each CDR3 protein gets one entry after TCRdb re-called the RT-PCR reads with MiXCR. The sample records roughly 190,000 distinct CDR3 sequences, roughly 14% being singletons. On this clonotype itself: Its antigen is unidentified.

V lost 0 bases to trimming and J lost 5 bases; unmatched junction nucleotides: 9. CDR1 and CDR2 from the germline V gene are MNHEY and SVGEGT. The CDR3 spans 16 residues. The sample in question was CD8+ T cells sorted from PBMCs, obtained 5 days after vaccination. The chain carries TRBV6-2 or TRBV6-3 and TRBJ2-5, with 7 bases aligning to TRBD2. The TCR comes from a man in his forties or fifties who received an inactivated influenza vaccine. CDR3 in DNA: TGTGCCAGCAGTTACTCCCCTAGCGGAGTAGGGGAGACCCAGTACTTC. It specifies CASSYSPSGVGETQYF.